These 9 T cell receptor beta chains were sequenced from one sample in a study of T cell repertoires in cytomegalovirus infection. A single record per CDR3 protein comes from TCRdb applying MiXCR to the reads. Of 200,000 to 250,000 distinct CDR3 sequences listed, 12% are singletons. The sample taken for sequencing was PBMCs. The receptors come from a human donor in good health (CMV status not recorded). Some clones in this sample may be carry-over from other donors' samples.

Many counts were recorded for this clonotype. This chain uses TRBV7-2 with TRBJ2-7; weak D call: TRBD1 (6 bases). Trimming removed 1 base at V and 0 bases at J, with 10 bases between. The CDR3 has 15 residues. Germline values: CDR1 SGHTA, CDR2 FQGNSA. CDR3 sequence: CASSLGGGHSYEQYF. DNA for the CDR3: TGTGCCAGCAGCTTAGGTGGGGGACACTCCTACGAGCAGTACTTC.

At least ten counts were recorded for this clonotype. V and J are TRBV28 and TRBJ1-2; no clear D. The CDR3 is 14 residues long. The germline CDR1 and CDR2 sequences are MDHEN and SYDVKM. V lost 2 bases and J lost 6, with 13 bases in between. Here the CDR3 DNA reads TGTGCCAGCAGTTTAGGGCAGCTCGAACATGGCTACACCTTC. This encodes CASSLGQLEHGYTF.

In its sample, this clonotype was seen a few times. V is TRBV12-3 or TRBV12-4 and J is TRBJ2-1, with a tentative D call TRBD1 (6 bases). The CDR3 extends over 13 amino acids. The V end was cut by 5 bases, the J end by 8 bases, with 13 bases between. CDR3 coding DNA: TGTGCCAGCAGTGGCCACAGGGTGGATGAGCAGTTCTTC. This sequence encodes CASSGHRVDEQFF.

This clonotype was seen ten or more times. The chain links TRBV2 to TRBJ2-2, with 9 bases aligning to TRBD2. The CDR3 has 15 residues. Germline V gives CDR1 SNHLY, CDR2 FYNNEI. With V trimmed by 4 bases and J by 4 bases, 4 bases remained unmatched. CDR3 in DNA: TGTGCCAGCAGTGGGCTAGCGGGGCCCACCGGGGAGCTGTTTTTT. Residues: CASSGLAGPTGELFF.

This clonotype was detected many times. The gene calls are TRBV7-2 and TRBJ1-5; D not resolved. Germline assignment: CDR1 SGHTA and CDR2 FQGNSA. Trimming cost V 5 bases and J 1 base, with 9 bases left between them. This CDR3 region has 14 residues. CDR3 region: CASSPKRSNQPQHF. CDR3 coding DNA: TGTGCCAGCAGCCCTAAACGAAGCAATCAGCCCCAGCATTTT.

The chain employs TRBV5-6 and TRBJ1-1; D unresolved. CDR1 is SGHDT and CDR2 is YYEEEE in the germline V gene. The CDR3 length is 15 residues. The V end lost 0 bases, the J end lost 0 bases, and 9 bases lay between the germline ends. DNA for the CDR3: TGTGCCAGCAGCTTGGCCCCGGGGATGAACACTGAAGCTTTCTTT. Amino acid sequence: CASSLAPGMNTEAFF. The full variable domain, rest sourced from reference TRBV5-6 and TRBJ1-1, is DAGVTQSPTHLIKTRGQQVTLRCSPKSGHDTVSWYQQALGQGPQFIFQYYEEEERQRGNFPDRFSGHQFPNYSSELNVNALLLGDSALYLCASSLAPGMNTEAFFGQGTRLTVV.

This clonotype has at least ten counts. The CDR3 loop is CASRDRGTDTQYF. The CDR3 DNA reads TGTGCCAGCAGGGACAGGGGCACAGATACGCAGTATTTT. V gene TRBV28 combines with J gene TRBJ2-3; TRBD1 matches 8 bases. Germline CDR1 is MDHEN and CDR2 is SYDVKM. The CDR3 is 13 amino acids. The V and J ends lost 6 bases and 1 base, in that order; junction bases with no gene match: 0.

This clonotype was recorded many times. CDR3 in amino acids: CASSILSDTEAFF. CDR3 bases: TGTGCCAGTAGTATTTTATCCGACACTGAAGCTTTCTTT. The chain joins TRBV19 to TRBJ1-1, with no clear D. CDR3 length equals 13 residues. Per the germline V gene, CDR1 is LNHDA and CDR2 is SQIVND (reference sequence). Trimming stripped 3 bases from V and 3 bases from J, with 8 bases between. The whole variable domain, remainder taken from reference TRBV19 and TRBJ1-1, is DGGITQSPKYLFRKEGQNVTLSCEQNLNHDAMYWYRQDPGQGLRLIYYSQIVNDFQKGDIAEGYSVSREKKESFPLTVTSAQKNPTAFYLCASSILSDTEAFFGQGTRLTVV.

There are a few counts of this clonotype. V is TRBV7-2 and J is TRBJ2-3, with D perhaps TRBD2 (5 bases). V was shortened by 5 bases and J by 3 bases, with 15 bases between the two germline ends. The CDR3 has 15 residues. Germline V CDR1 and CDR2: SGHTA, FQGNSA. CDR3 bases: TGTGCCAGCAGCCGTAGTCGGTTAGCGACAGATACGCAGTATTTT. Amino acid sequence: CASSRSRLATDTQYF.